The entry below describes one TCR beta chain. What it binds is unknown. There are 15 residues in the CDR3. Germline CDR1 MNHNY, CDR2 SVGAGI (reference sequence). Unmatched junction bases numbered 6, after V lost 6 bases and J lost 2 bases. The entry originates in a study of cytomegalovirus exposure and HLA in healthy donors. Profiled with immunoSEQ multiplex PCR; TCRdb holds only in-frame clones, not every one. This sample has 300,000 to 400,000 clones; 86% occur once, and the top ten carry roughly 0.82%. Study-level results: For cytomegalovirus status, the classifier reportedly gave diagnoses with high specificity and sensitivity. There were some public TCRs occurring in many donors, but most TCR sequences were rare.

The chain uses TRBV6-6 and TRBJ2-7; 11 positions match TRBD2. Material: PBMCs. The clonotype originates from a woman aged 18-35 years in good health and CMV-seronegative. In DNA, the CDR3 is TGTGCCAGCAGCCCTACTAGCGGGGGAACCTACGAGCAGTACTTC. Its translation is CASSPTSGGTYEQYF.